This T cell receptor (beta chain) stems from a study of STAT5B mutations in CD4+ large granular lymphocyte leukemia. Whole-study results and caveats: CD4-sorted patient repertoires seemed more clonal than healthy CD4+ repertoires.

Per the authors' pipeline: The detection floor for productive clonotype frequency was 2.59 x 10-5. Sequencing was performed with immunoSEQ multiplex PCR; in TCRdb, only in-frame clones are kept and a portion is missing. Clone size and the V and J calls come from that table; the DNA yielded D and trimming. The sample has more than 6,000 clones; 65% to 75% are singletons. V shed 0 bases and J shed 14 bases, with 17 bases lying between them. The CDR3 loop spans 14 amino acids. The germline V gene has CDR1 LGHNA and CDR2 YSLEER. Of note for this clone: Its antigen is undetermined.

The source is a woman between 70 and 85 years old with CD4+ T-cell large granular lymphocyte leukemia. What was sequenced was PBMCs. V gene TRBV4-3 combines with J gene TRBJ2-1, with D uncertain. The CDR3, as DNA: TGCGCCAGCAGCCAAGATAATCTCAGCCCCTGGAAGTTCTTC. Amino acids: CASSQDNLSPWKFF.